This TCR beta chain appears in the sequencing data of a study of cytomegalovirus exposure and HLA in healthy donors. General observations from the study: The authors considered a cluster of highly shared sequence variants likely to be a sequencing artifact. The study carried out a later analysis of TCR beta sequences. It associated roughly 17,000 of them with specific HLA alleles at a false discovery rate of 0.05.

PCR was performed using 60 Vbeta and 13 Jbeta primers. Sequenced by immunoSEQ multiplex PCR; TCRdb stores in-frame clones only, minus some. The repertoire consists of over 35,000 clones, with 60% to 85% occurring once and the leading ten covering approximately 1.4%. With respect to this clone: Its target is unknown.

Germline assignment: CDR1 SGHRS and CDR2 YFSETQ. This CDR3 is 19 amino acids long. V lost 0 bases and J 4 bases, leaving 23 bases between the germline ends. The clonotype was recovered from a young man in good health and CMV-seronegative. The chain is built from TRBV5-1 and TRBJ2-1, with D tentatively TRBD2 (6 bases). Sequencing was carried out using PBMCs. The CDR3 DNA sequence: TGCGCCAGCAGCTTGGGACGGCTTATTTACCGGGAGCAGTACAATGAGCAGTTCTTC. It yields the protein CASSLGRLIYREQYNEQFF.